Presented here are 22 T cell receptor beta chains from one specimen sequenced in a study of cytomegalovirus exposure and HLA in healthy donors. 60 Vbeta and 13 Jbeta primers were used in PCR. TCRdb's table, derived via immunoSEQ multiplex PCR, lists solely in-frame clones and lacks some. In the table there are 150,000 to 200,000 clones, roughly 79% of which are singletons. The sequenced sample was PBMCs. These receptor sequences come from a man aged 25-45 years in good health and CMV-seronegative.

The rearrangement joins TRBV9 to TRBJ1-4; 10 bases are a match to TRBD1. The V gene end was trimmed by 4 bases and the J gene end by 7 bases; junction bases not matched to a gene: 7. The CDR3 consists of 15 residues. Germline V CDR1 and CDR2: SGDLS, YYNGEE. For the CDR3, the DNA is TGTGCCAGCAGCCCCCGGACAGGGGGTGGTGAAAAACTGTTTTTT. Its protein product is CASSPRTGGGEKLFF.

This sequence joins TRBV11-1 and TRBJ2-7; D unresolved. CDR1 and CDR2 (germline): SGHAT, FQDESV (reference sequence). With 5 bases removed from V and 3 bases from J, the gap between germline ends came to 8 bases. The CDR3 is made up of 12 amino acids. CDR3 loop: CASSNINYEQYF. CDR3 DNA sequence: TGTGCCAGCAGCAACATAAACTACGAGCAGTACTTC.

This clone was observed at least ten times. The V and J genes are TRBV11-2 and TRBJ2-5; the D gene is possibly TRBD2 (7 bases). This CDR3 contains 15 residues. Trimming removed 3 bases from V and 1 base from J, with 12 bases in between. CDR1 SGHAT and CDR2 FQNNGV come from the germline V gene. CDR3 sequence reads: CASSFWGGPQETQYF. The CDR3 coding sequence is TGTGCCAGCAGCTTCTGGGGGGGGCCCCAAGAGACCCAGTACTTC.

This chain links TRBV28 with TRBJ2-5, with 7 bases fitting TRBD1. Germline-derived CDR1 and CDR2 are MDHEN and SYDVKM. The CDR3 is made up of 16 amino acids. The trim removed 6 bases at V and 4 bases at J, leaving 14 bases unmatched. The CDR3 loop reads CASSPRSGGRRETQYF. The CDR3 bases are TGTGCCAGCAGCCCTCGGTCAGGGGGAAGGCGAGAGACCCAGTACTTC.

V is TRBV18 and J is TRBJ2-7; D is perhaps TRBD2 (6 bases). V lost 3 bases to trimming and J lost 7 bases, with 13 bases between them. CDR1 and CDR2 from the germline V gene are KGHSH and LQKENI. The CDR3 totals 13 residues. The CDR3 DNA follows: TGTGCCAGCTCACCGACGGGAGCAGGGGAGCAGTACTTC. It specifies CASSPTGAGEQYF. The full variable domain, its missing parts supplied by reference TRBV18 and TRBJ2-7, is NAGVMQNPRHLVRRRGQEARLRCSPMKGHSHVYWYRQLPEEGLKFMVYLQKENIIDESGMPKERFSAEFPKEGPSILRIQQVVRGDSAAYFCASSPTGAGEQYFGPGTRLTVT.

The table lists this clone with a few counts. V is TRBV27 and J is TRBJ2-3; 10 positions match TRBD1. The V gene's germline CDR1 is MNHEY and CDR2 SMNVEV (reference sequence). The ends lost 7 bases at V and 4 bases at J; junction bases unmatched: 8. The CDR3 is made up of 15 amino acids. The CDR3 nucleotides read TGTGCCAGCACCGCGGGACAGGGGTGGGCAGATACGCAGTATTTT. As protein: CASTAGQGWADTQYF.

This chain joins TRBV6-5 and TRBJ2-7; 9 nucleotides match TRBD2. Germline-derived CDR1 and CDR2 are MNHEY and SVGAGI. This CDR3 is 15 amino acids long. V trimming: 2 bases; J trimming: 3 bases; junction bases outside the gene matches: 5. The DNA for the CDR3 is TGTGCCAGCAGTTACAGTCTAGCGGGACACTACGAGCAGTACTTC. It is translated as CASSYSLAGHYEQYF.

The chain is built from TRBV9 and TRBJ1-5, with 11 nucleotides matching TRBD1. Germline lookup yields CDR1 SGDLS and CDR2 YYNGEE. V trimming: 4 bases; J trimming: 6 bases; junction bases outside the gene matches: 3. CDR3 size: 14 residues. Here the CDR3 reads CASSFGTGGQPQHF. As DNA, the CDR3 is TGTGCCAGCAGCTTCGGGACAGGGGGTCAGCCCCAGCATTTT.

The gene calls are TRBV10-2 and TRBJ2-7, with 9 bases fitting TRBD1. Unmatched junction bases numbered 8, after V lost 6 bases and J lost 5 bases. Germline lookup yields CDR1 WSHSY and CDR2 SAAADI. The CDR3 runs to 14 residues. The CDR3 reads CASSGTGPTNEQYF. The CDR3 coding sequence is TGCGCCAGCAGCGGGACAGGGCCCACCAACGAGCAGTACTTC.

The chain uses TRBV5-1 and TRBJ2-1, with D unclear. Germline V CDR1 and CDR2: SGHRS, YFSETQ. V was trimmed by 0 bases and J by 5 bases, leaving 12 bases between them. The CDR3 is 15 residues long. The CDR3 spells CASSLDAGSNNEQFF. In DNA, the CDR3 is TGCGCCAGCAGCTTGGATGCAGGATCGAACAATGAGCAGTTCTTC. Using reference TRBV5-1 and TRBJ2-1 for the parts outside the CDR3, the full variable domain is KAGVTQTPRYLIKTRGQQVTLSCSPISGHRSVSWYQQTPGQGLQFLFEYFSETQRNKGNFPGRFSGRQFSNSRSEMNVSTLELGDSALYLCASSLDAGSNNEQFFGPGTRLTVL.

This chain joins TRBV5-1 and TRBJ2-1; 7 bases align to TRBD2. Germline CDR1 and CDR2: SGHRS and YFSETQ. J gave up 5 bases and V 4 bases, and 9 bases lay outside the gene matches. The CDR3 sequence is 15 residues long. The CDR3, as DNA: TGCGCCAGCAGCCCAAGCGGGATATACGACAATGAGCAGTTCTTC. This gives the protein CASSPSGIYDNEQFF. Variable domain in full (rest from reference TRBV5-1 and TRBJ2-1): KAGVTQTPRYLIKTRGQQVTLSCSPISGHRSVSWYQQTPGQGLQFLFEYFSETQRNKGNFPGRFSGRQFSNSRSEMNVSTLELGDSALYLCASSPSGIYDNEQFFGPGTRLTVL.

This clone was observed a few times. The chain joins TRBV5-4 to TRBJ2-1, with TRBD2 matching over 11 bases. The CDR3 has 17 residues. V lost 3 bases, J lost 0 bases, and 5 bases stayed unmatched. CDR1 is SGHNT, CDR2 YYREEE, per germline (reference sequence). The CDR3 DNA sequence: TGTGCCAGCAGCTCTAGCGGGAGGTCTAGCTCCTACAATGAGCAGTTCTTC. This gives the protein CASSSSGRSSSYNEQFF.

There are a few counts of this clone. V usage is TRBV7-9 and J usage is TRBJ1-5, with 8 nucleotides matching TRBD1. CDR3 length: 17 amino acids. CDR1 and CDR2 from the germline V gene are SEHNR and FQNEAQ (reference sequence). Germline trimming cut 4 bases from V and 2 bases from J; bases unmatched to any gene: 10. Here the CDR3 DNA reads TGTGCCAGCAGCTCGACCTTAACAGGGGGGGGCAATCAGCCCCAGCATTTT. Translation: CASSSTLTGGGNQPQHF.

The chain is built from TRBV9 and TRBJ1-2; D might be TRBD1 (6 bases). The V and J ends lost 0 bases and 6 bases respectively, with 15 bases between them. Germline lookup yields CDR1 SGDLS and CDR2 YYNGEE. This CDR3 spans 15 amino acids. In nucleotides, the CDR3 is TGTGCCAGCAGCGTAGACGGGGGGGCCTTTGATGGCTACACCTTC. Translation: CASSVDGGAFDGYTF.

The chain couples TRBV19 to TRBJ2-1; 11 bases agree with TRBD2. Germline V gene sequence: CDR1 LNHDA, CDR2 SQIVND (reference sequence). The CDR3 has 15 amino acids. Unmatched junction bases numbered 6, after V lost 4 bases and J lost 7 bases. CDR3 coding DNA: TGTGCCAGTAGTACGGGACTAGCGGTGGGGAATGAGCAGTTCTTC. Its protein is CASSTGLAVGNEQFF.

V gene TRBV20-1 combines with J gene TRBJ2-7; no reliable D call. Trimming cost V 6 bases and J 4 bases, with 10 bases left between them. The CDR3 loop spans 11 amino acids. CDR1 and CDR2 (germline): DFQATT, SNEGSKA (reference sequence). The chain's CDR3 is CSAPRTYEQYF. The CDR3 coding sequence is TGCAGTGCCCCCCGCACATACGAGCAGTACTTC.

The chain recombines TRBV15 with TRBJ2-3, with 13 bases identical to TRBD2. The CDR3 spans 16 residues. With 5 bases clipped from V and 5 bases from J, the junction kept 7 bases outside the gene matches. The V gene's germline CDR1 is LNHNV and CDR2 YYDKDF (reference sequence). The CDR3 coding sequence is TGTGCCACCAGCCCCGGACTAGCGGGAGCTGGAGATACGCAGTATTTT. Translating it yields CATSPGLAGAGDTQYF.

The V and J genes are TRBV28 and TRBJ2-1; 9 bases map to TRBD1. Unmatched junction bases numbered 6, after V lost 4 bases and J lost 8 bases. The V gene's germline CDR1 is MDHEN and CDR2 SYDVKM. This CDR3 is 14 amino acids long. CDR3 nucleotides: TGTGCCAGCAGTTCGTGGGGACAGGGCGATGAGCAGTTCTTC. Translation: CASSSWGQGDEQFF. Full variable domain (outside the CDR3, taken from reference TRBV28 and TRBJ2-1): DVKVTQSSRYLVKRTGEKVFLECVQDMDHENMFWYRQDPGLGLRLIYFSYDVKMKEKGDIPEGYSVSREKKERFSLILESASTNQTSMYLCASSSWGQGDEQFFGPGTRLTVL.

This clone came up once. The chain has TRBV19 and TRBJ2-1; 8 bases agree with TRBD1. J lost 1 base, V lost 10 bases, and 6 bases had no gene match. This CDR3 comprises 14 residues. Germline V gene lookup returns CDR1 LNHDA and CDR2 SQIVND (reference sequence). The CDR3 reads CATRTGGSYNEQFF. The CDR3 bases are TGTGCCACCAGAACAGGGGGATCCTACAATGAGCAGTTCTTC.

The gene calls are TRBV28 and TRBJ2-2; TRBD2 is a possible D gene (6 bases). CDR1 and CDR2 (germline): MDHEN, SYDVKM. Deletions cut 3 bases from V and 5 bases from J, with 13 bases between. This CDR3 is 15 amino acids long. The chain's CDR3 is CASSLIGRGTGELFF. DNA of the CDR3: TGTGCCAGCAGTTTGATCGGGAGAGGGACCGGGGAGCTGTTTTTT.

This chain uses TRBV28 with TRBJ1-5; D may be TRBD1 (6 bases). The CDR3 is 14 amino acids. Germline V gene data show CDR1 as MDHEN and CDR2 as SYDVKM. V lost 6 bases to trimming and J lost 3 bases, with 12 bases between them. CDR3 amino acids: CASRGGTLNQPQHF. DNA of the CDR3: TGTGCCAGCAGAGGGGGTACTCTCAATCAGCCCCAGCATTTT.

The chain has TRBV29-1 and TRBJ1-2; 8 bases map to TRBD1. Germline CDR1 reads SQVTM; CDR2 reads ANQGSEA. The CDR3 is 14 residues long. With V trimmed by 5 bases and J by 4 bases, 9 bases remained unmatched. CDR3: CSVTGQGTGYGYTF. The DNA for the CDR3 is TGCAGCGTTACAGGACAGGGAACCGGCTATGGCTACACCTTC.